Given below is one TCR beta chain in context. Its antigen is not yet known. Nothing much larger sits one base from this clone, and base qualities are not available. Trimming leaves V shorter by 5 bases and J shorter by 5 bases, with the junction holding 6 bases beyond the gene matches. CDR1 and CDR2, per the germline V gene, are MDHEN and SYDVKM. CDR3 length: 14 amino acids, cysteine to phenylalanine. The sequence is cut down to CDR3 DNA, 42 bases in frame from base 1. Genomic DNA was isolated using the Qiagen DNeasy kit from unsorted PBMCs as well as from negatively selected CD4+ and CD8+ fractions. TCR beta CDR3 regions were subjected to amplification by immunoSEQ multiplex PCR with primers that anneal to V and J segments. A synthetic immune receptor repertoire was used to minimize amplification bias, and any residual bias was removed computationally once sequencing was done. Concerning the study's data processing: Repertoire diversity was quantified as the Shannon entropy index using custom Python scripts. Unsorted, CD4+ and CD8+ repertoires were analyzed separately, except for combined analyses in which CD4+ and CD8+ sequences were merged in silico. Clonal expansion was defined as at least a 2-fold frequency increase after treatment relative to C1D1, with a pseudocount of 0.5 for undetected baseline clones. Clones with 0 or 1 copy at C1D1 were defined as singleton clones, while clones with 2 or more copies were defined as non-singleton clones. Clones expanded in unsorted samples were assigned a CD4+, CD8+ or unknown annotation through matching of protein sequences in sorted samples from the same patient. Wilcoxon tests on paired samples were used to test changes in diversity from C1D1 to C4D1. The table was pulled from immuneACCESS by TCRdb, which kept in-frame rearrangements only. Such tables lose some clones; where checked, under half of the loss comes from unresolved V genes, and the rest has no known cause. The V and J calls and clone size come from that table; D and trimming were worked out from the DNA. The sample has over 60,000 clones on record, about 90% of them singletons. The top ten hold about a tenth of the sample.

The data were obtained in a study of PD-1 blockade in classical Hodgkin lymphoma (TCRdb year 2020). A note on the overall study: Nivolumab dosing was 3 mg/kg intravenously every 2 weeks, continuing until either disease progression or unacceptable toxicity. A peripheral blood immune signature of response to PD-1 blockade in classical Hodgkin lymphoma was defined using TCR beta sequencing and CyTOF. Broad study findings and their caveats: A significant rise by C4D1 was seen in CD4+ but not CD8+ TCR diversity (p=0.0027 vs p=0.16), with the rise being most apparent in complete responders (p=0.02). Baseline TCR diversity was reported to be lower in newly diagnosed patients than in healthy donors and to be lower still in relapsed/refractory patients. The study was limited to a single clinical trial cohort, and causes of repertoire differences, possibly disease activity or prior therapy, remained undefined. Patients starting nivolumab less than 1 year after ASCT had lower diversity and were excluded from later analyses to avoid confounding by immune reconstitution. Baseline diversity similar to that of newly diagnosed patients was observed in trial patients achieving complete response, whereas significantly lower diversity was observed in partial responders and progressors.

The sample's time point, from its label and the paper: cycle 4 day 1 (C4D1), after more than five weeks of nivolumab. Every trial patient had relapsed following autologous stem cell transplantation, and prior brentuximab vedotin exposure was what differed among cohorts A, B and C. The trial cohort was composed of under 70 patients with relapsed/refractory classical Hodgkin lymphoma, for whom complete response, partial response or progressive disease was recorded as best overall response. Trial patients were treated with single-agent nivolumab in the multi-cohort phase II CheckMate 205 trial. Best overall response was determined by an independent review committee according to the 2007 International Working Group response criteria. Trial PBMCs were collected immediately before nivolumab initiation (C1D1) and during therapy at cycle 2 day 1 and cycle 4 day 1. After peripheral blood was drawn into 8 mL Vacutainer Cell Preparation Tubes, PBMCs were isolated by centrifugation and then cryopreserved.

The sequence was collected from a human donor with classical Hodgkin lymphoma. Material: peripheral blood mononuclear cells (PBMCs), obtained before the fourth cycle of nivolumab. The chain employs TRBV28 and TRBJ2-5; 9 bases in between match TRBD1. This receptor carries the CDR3 CASSPGQGTETQYF. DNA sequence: TGTGCCAGCAGTCCGGGACAGGGAACGGAGACCCAGTACTTC.